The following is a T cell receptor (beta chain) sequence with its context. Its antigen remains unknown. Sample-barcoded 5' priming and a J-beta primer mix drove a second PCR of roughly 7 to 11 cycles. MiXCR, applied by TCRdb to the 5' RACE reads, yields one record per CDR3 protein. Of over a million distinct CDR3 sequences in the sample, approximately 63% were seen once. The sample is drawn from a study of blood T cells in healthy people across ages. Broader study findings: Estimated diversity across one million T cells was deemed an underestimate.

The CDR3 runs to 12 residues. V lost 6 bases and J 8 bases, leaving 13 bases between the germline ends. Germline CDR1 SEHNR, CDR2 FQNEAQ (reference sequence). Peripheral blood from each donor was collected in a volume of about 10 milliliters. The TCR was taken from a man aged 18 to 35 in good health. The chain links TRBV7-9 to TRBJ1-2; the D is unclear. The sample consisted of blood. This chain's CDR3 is CASSPAQLGYTF. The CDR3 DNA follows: TGTGCCAGCAGTCCGGCCCAGTTGGGCTACACCTTC. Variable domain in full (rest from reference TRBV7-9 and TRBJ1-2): DTGVSQNPRHKITKRGQNVTFRCDPISEHNRLYWYRQTLGQGPEFLTYFQNEAQLEKSRLLSDRFSAERPKGSFSTLEIQRTEQGDSAMYLCASSPAQLGYTFGSGTRLTVV.